This T cell receptor beta chain was recovered during a study of technical replicates of blood from several donors. The method was immunoSEQ multiplex PCR; TCRdb's version includes in-frame clones alone and lacks a portion of them. Here the sample spans approximately 70,000 clones, roughly 89% being singletons. In regard to this clone: The missing conserved phenylalanine or tryptophan at the end of this CDR3 makes a read error likely. The limits of the CDR3 on the DNA are not certain, so only TCRdb's listed CDR3 is given.

The clonotype comes from a human donor in good health. Some clones in this sample may be carry-over from other donors' samples. The sequenced sample was T cells isolated from PBMCs.

The CDR3 sequence: CSVEDLLQRSI. The V gene is TRBV29-1, the J gene TRBJ1-1. Germline V gene sequence: CDR1 SQVTM, CDR2 ANQGSEA. Inclusive of both ends, the CDR3 amounts to 11 amino acids.